These 10 T cell receptor beta chains share one sample of origin, sequenced in a study of T cells in tuberculosis. Produced via immunoSEQ multiplex PCR; TCRdb's table is partial and in-frame only. This table holds tens of thousands of clones, around 92% found once. The sequencing sample was made of PBMCs. The source is a donor aged 10-29 years with latent tuberculosis or without tuberculosis infection. Some clones in this sample may be carry-over from other donors' samples.

V and J are TRBV11-2 and TRBJ1-2; 10 nucleotides align to TRBD1. The CDR3 contains 16 residues. In germline, CDR1 is SGHAT, CDR2 FQNNGV. J gave up 5 bases and V 0 bases, and 6 bases lay outside the gene matches. CDR3 bases: TGTGCCAGCAGCTTAGACCGGAGGGACAGGGGTTATGGCTACACCTTC. This gives the protein CASSLDRRDRGYGYTF.

The chain carries TRBV5-1 and TRBJ2-3; TRBD1 matches at 8 bases. Germline V gene lookup returns CDR1 SGHRS and CDR2 YFSETQ. CDR3 size: 16 residues. J was trimmed by 4 bases and V by 0 bases; bases with no gene match: 7. The CDR3 DNA follows: TGCGCCAGCAGCTTGGTGACAGGGGAGGTCGCAGATACGCAGTATTTT. Its protein product is CASSLVTGEVADTQYF.

J is TRBJ2-6 and V is TRBV19; 9 nucleotides align to TRBD1. Losses at the gene ends were 3 bases for V and 2 bases for J; bases not matched to a gene: 5. CDR1 and CDR2 (germline): LNHDA, SQIVND (reference sequence). The CDR3 totals 17 residues. The CDR3 DNA reads TGTGCCAGTAGTATTACGGGACAGGGAACTGGGGCCAACGTCCTGACTTTC. Translated, it gives CASSITGQGTGANVLTF.

V gene TRBV10-3 combines with J gene TRBJ2-7; 12 bases are a match to TRBD2. With V trimmed by 4 bases and J by 7 bases, 14 bases remained unmatched. The CDR3 is 17 amino acids. Germline assignment: CDR1 ENHRY and CDR2 SYGVKD. CDR3 DNA: TGTGCCATCAGTGTGCTAGCGGGAGGGCCCTCCGAGCGGGAGCAGTACTTC. It translates to CAISVLAGGPSEREQYF.

This clone was recorded only once. This sequence joins TRBV19 and TRBJ1-5; D is ambiguous. CDR1 and CDR2 from the germline V gene are LNHDA and SQIVND (reference sequence). The CDR3 is made up of 16 amino acids. V was shortened by 2 bases and J by 2 bases, with 13 bases between the two germline ends. The CDR3 bases are TGTGCCAGTAGTATACTCGGGGTATGGGGCAATCAGCCCCAGCATTTT. It translates to CASSILGVWGNQPQHF.

In regard to this clone: Different DNA sequences within this sample yield the same CDR3. The J gene is TRBJ1-5, the V gene TRBV5-1, with 7 positions matching TRBD1. Per germline, CDR1 SGHRS and CDR2 YFSETQ. This CDR3 spans 14 amino acids. J was trimmed by 2 bases and V by 5 bases; bases with no gene match: 4. The DNA of the CDR3 is TGCGCCAGCAGTCCTGGACAGGGCAATCAGCCCCAGCATTTT. Amino acids: CASSPGQGNQPQHF. The full variable domain, rest sourced from reference TRBV5-1 and TRBJ1-5, is KAGVTQTPRYLIKTRGQQVTLSCSPISGHRSVSWYQQTPGQGLQFLFEYFSETQRNKGNFPGRFSGRQFSNSRSEMNVSTLELGDSALYLCASSPGQGNQPQHFGDGTRLSIL.

The gene calls are TRBV5-1 and TRBJ2-5; 10 bases agree with TRBD1. Unmatched junction bases numbered 7, after V lost 3 bases and J lost 5 bases. The CDR3 loop spans 15 amino acids. Germline V gene sequence: CDR1 SGHRS, CDR2 YFSETQ. The DNA for the CDR3 is TGCGCCAGCAGCTATGCCGGGACAGGGGCGGAGACCCAGTACTTC. Translating gives CASSYAGTGAETQYF.

The CDR3 reads CASSAQGADTQYF. The DNA for the CDR3 is TGTGCCAGCAGCGCTCAGGGCGCAGATACGCAGTATTTT. V is TRBV21-1 and J is TRBJ2-3; the table names TRBD1, a call not compared with the DNA. TRBV21-1 is flagged as a pseudogene. This CDR3 has 13 amino acids.

V gene TRBV19 combines with J gene TRBJ1-1, with D tentatively TRBD1 (5 bases). Germline V gene sequence: CDR1 LNHDA, CDR2 SQIVND (reference sequence). V was pared by 1 base and J by 11 bases, with 17 bases between. This CDR3 comprises 14 residues. In DNA form, the CDR3 reads TGTGCCAGTAGTATAGCTGGGGCAGGGCAGTCGGCTTTCTTT. It is translated as CASSIAGAGQSAFF.

The J gene is TRBJ1-3, the V gene TRBV5-1; 7 bases agree with TRBD1. The CDR3 is 14 residues long. CDR1 SGHRS and CDR2 YFSETQ come from the germline V gene. V lost 4 bases to trimming and J lost 3 bases; unmatched junction nucleotides: 4. CDR3 in amino acids: CASSTGTDGNTIYF. The CDR3 DNA sequence: TGCGCCAGCAGCACCGGGACAGATGGAAACACCATATATTTT.